This TCR beta chain was recorded in a study of blood T cell repertoires in COVID-19. Looking at the study overall: Sources were T cells, B-cell-depleted T cells, or PBMCs; the material itself was cDNA or gDNA.

The CDR3 length is 16 residues. V lost 4 bases and J 0 bases, leaving 11 bases between the germline ends. Germline V gene data show CDR1 as SGHKS and CDR2 as YYEKEE (reference sequence). Methods used by the authors: Estimated nucleated cell counts came from reference gene primer amplification. The assay was immunoSEQ multiplex PCR, and TCRdb's table has in-frame clones only and misses some. Clonal size and the V and J genes are those of that table, whereas D and trimming came from the DNA. The sample includes about 230,000 clones, around 80% of them seen just once. This clone has just one count. This clonotype was sampled from a man in his forties with acute or convalescent COVID-19. Sequencing was performed on peripheral blood. J is TRBJ2-6 and V is TRBV5-5; D might be TRBD2 (5 bases). The CDR3 DNA follows: TGTGCCAGCAGCCTGGTCGCGGGCTCTGGGGCCAACGTCCTGACTTTC. This encodes CASSLVAGSGANVLTF.